A selection of T cell receptor beta chains follows, all from one sample in a study of identical twins. TCRdb recomputed calls from the 5' RACE reads with MiXCR, one row per CDR3 protein. The repertoire holds 690,000 or so distinct CDR3 sequences, with roughly 6.2% as singletons. Sequencing input: naive T cells sorted from blood. These receptors were obtained from a young man in good health. CDR3s include the opening cysteine and the closing phenylalanine or tryptophan. Each record gives: CDR3 length, J gene, clone size, V gene, D gene, CDR3 DNA, CDR3 protein. A D gene is named only where the DNA matches it firmly. Clone size appears in some rows only: once, few, many, or a class for an expanded clone.

20 TRBJ2-1 many TRBV12-3/TRBV12-4 TRBD2 TGTGCCAGCAGCCGACTGGCGACTAGCGGGCTATGGAGCTCCTACAATGAGCAGTTCTTC CASSRLATSGLWSSYNEQFF
12 TRBJ2-1 few TRBV20-1 - TGCAGTGCTAGAGCCCTATCTAATGAGCAGTTCTTC CSARALSNEQFF
15 TRBJ1-5 - TRBV6-1 - TGTGCCTCCTCAGCCCCCGGTAGTAACAATCAGCCCCAGCATTTT CASSAPGSNNQPQHF
16 TRBJ2-3 - TRBV5-5 - TGTGCCAGCAGCCGCGAGTTCGGACACCGCACAGATACGCAGTATTTT CASSREFGHRTDTQYF
15 TRBJ2-1 many TRBV5-1 TRBD2 TGCGCCAGCAGCTTCCGGCGGGAGGGCCAGGGTGAGCAGTTCTTC CASSFRREGQGEQFF
11 TRBJ2-5 many TRBV29-1 - TGCAGCGTTGAAACAGGCCAGACCCAGTACTTC CSVETGQTQYF
15 TRBJ2-7 many TRBV4-3 TRBD2 TGCGCCAGCAGCCAAAATAGCGGGAGGTTATACGAGCAGTACTTC CASSQNSGRLYEQYF
15 TRBJ2-3 few TRBV6-5 - TGTGCCAGCAGTTACTCGAGGGACTTCACAGATACGCAGTATTTT CASSYSRDFTDTQYF
12 TRBJ2-2 many TRBV27 - TGTGCCAGCAGTTTATCGTTCGGGGAGCTGTTTTTT CASSLSFGELFF
13 TRBJ2-2 few TRBV29-1 - TGCAGCGTTGGAGCATTGAACACCGGGGAGCTGTTTTTT CSVGALNTGELFF
17 TRBJ1-5 - TRBV2 TRBD1 TGTGCCAGCAGTAGCACAGGGGACCAACATAGCAATCAGCCCCAGCATTTT CASSSTGDQHSNQPQHF
13 TRBJ1-1 many TRBV10-3 - TGTGCCATCAGTGGCCCAGGCCTGGGGTTCGCTTTCTTT CAISGPGLGFAFF
16 TRBJ2-4 - TRBV2 TRBD1 TGTGCCAGCAGTGCCAACCTACAGGGGGGACGGGACATTCAGTACTTC CASSANLQGGRDIQYF
13 TRBJ2-7 many TRBV6-6 - TGTGCCAGCAGTTACCATGCCTCCTACGAGCAGTACTTC CASSYHASYEQYF
18 TRBJ2-3 many TRBV5-6 TRBD1 TGTGCCAGCAGCTTGCGTGTAGGGACAGGGCTAAGCACAGATACGCAGTATTTT CASSLRVGTGLSTDTQYF
16 TRBJ2-4 - TRBV5-6 - TGTGCCAGCAGCTATGAGGGATGGGTCGCCAAAAACATTCAGTACTTC CASSYEGWVAKNIQYF
16 TRBJ2-3 many TRBV10-2 - TGCGCCAGCAGTGAGTTAGGGGCGCCGGGGACAGATACGCAGTATTTT CASSELGAPGTDTQYF
16 TRBJ2-7 - TRBV27 TRBD1 TGTGCCAGCAGTTTTGTATTTGGGACAGGGGGCGACGAGCAGTACTTC CASSFVFGTGGDEQYF
14 TRBJ2-7 many TRBV7-9 - TGTGCCAGCAGCTTAAGTTCGGTCAGCTACGAGCAGTACTTC CASSLSSVSYEQYF
14 TRBJ2-1 - TRBV10-3 TRBD1 TGTGCCATCTACGGGGCAGGGGGTCATGATGAGCAGTTCTTC CAIYGAGGHDEQFF
14 TRBJ2-3 - TRBV12-3/TRBV12-4 - TGTGCCAGCACTCAGTTGGACGGCGGCTATACGCAGTATTTT CASTQLDGGYTQYF
14 TRBJ1-6 many TRBV10-3 - TGTGCCATCAGTTCGGGCAGGGTTAATTCACCCCTCCACTTT CAISSGRVNSPLHF
15 TRBJ1-5 - TRBV5-1 - TGCGCCAGCAGCTTGGGCCCGGTTAGCAATCAGCCCCAGCATTTT CASSLGPVSNQPQHF
14 TRBJ2-5 - TRBV7-9 - TGTGCCAGCAGCGCCCGGAATGGACAAGAGACCCAGTACTTC CASSARNGQETQYF
15 TRBJ2-3 - TRBV18 TRBD1 TGTGCCAGCTTGCAAACAGGGGGAACCACAGATACGCAGTATTTT CASLQTGGTTDTQYF
15 TRBJ1-1 many TRBV29-1 - TGCAGCGTTGAAGATCGGGGCAGGTTGAACACTGAAGCTTTCTTT CSVEDRGRLNTEAFF
15 TRBJ1-5 many TRBV10-3 - TGTGCCATCAGCAAATCCGGGGGGGGTGATCAGCCCCAGCATTTT CAISKSGGGDQPQHF
21 TRBJ2-1 few TRBV5-3 TRBD2 TGTGCCAGAAAGTGGGTGATTTTTGGGACTAGCGGGAGGTGTGCCTACAATGAGCAGTTCTTC CARKWVIFGTSGRCAYNEQFF
14 TRBJ1-1 few TRBV14 - TGTGCCAGCAGCCCCTCGACAGGACGGACTGAAGCTTTCTTT CASSPSTGRTEAFF
15 TRBJ2-7 few TRBV4-2 - TGTGCCAGCAGCCCCGGGCTAGCGTTATCCTACGAGCAGTACTTC CASSPGLALSYEQYF
13 TRBJ1-2 few TRBV29-1 TRBD1 TGCAGCGTTGACAGGGGGGCTAACTATGGCTACACCTTC CSVDRGANYGYTF
15 TRBJ2-1 many TRBV7-9 - TGTGCCAGCAGCCGTCACCTGGGGGAGAACAATGAGCAGTTCTTC CASSRHLGENNEQFF
14 TRBJ2-7 many TRBV20-1 TRBD2 TGCAGTGCTTGGCCCCTAGGGGAGGGCTACGAGCAGTACTTC CSAWPLGEGYEQYF
12 TRBJ1-1 many TRBV6-5 - TGTGCCGCAAAAAAGGAGAACACTGAAGCTTTCTTT CAAKKENTEAFF
16 TRBJ2-1 few TRBV12-3/TRBV12-4 TRBD2 TGTGCCAGCAGTTTTTTAACGGGAGGACTATACAATGAGCAGTTCTTC CASSFLTGGLYNEQFF
15 TRBJ2-5 many TRBV5-5 TRBD1 TGTGCCAGCAGCTTGGGACAGGGGTCCCAAGAGACCCAGTACTTC CASSLGQGSQETQYF
15 TRBJ2-1 many TRBV6-2/TRBV6-3 TRBD1 TGTGCCAGCAGTTACGGGACAGGGGGCAGGAATGAGCAGTTCTTC CASSYGTGGRNEQFF
15 TRBJ2-1 many TRBV20-1 TRBD2 TGCAGTGCTGGGGGGACTAGCGGGAGGAACAATGAGCAGTTCTTC CSAGGTSGRNNEQFF
14 TRBJ2-1 many TRBV20-1 TRBD2 TGCAGTGCCGCGACTAGCGGGAGGTTCAATGAGCAGTTCTTC CSAATSGRFNEQFF
13 TRBJ1-1 many TRBV7-7 - TGTGCCAGCAGCTTTGGGCATGGCACTGAAGCTTTCTTT CASSFGHGTEAFF
18 TRBJ1-1 few TRBV6-2/TRBV6-3 TRBD1 TGTGCCAGCAGTTACGACAGGGTCCTCGACGCCGCATACACTGAAGCTTTCTTT CASSYDRVLDAAYTEAFF
14 TRBJ2-1 - TRBV6-1 TRBD1 TGTGCCAGCACCCGGGACAGGGTGATCGGTGAGCAGTTCTTC CASTRDRVIGEQFF
14 TRBJ2-2 many TRBV12-3/TRBV12-4 - TGTGCCAGCAGTTTCCAGGGTCAGGCCGGGGAGCTGTTTTTT CASSFQGQAGELFF
14 TRBJ2-5 many TRBV20-1 TRBD2 TGCAGTGCTAGAACGACTAGCGGCCAAGAGACCCAGTACTTC CSARTTSGQETQYF
16 TRBJ2-4 many TRBV12-3/TRBV12-4 TRBD1 TGTGCCAGCAGCTTAGGTAGACAGGGCGACAAAAACATTCAGTACTTC CASSLGRQGDKNIQYF
14 TRBJ2-1 - TRBV7-9 TRBD2 TGTGCCAGCAGCATTGGACTAGCGAAGGGCGAGCAGTTCTTC CASSIGLAKGEQFF
15 TRBJ2-1 many TRBV4-2 TRBD1 TGTGCCAGCAGCCAAGGGACAGGGACTTACAATGAGCAGTTCTTC CASSQGTGTYNEQFF
17 TRBJ2-3 - TRBV5-6 - TGTGCCAGCAGCTTGAGAGTTGGCGGCACTAGCACAGATACGCAGTATTTT CASSLRVGGTSTDTQYF
15 TRBJ2-5 - TRBV11-2 TRBD1 TGTGCCAGCAGCTTAACCGGGACAGGCCAAGAGACCCAGTACTTC CASSLTGTGQETQYF
14 TRBJ1-3 many TRBV5-1 - TGCGCCAGCAGCTTGGGGGCAGACGGAAACACCATATATTTT CASSLGADGNTIYF
15 TRBJ2-6 few TRBV20-1 - TGCAGTGCTTCGCAGGGGAGCTCTGGGGCCAACGTCCTGACTTTC CSASQGSSGANVLTF
14 TRBJ2-1 many TRBV12-3/TRBV12-4 - TGTGCCAGCAGTTTATCCCGAGGGGCCAATGAGCAGTTCTTC CASSLSRGANEQFF
12 TRBJ1-2 - TRBV20-1 - TGCAGTGCTAGTGTGCAGAAAGCTGGCTACACCTTC CSASVQKAGYTF
13 TRBJ2-1 few TRBV10-3 TRBD2 TGTGCCACTTTGGGACTAGCAGGTGGTGAGCAGTTCTTC CATLGLAGGEQFF